This T cell receptor (beta chain) derives from a study of shared clonotypes between healthy human individuals. This clone appeared once. The table came from immunoSEQ multiplex PCR; TCRdb's copy has only in-frame clones and leaves some out. The table lists hundreds of thousands of clones, 80% to 95% of them singletons. CD45RO-negative, CCR7-selected cells formed the naive CD8 fraction, which excluded terminally differentiated effector memory CD45RA+ cells. The V end was cut by 5 bases, the J end by 0 bases, with 14 bases between. Germline V gene sequence: CDR1 LNHDA, CDR2 SQIVND (reference sequence). The CDR3 is 16 residues long.

The source is a man aged 25 to 40 in good health. Sequencing was performed on naive CD8+ T cells sorted from blood. The V call is TRBV19, the J call TRBJ2-1; D gene unclear. The CDR3 bases are TGTGCCAGTAGTCCGTTTTTTTTCAGCTCCTACAATGAGCAGTTCTTC. Translated, it gives CASSPFFFSSYNEQFF.